The source of this TCR beta chain is a study of blood T cell repertoires in COVID-19. Some clones are missing from TCRdb's copy, which holds only in-frame ones; the method was immunoSEQ multiplex PCR. The table shows 130,000 or so clones, with about four fifths occurring only once. The CDR3 covers 15 residues. Germline trimming cut 2 bases from V and 6 bases from J; bases unmatched to any gene: 9. Germline V gives CDR1 MNHEY, CDR2 SVGEGT. The chain uses TRBV6-2 or TRBV6-3 and TRBJ1-2; 7 nucleotides align to TRBD1. The sample comprised peripheral blood. This clonotype originated in a woman of 80 years or more with acute or convalescent COVID-19. In DNA form, the CDR3 reads TGTGCCAGCAGTTACCACCCGGGACAGCCCAATGGCTACACCTTC. It specifies CASSYHPGQPNGYTF.